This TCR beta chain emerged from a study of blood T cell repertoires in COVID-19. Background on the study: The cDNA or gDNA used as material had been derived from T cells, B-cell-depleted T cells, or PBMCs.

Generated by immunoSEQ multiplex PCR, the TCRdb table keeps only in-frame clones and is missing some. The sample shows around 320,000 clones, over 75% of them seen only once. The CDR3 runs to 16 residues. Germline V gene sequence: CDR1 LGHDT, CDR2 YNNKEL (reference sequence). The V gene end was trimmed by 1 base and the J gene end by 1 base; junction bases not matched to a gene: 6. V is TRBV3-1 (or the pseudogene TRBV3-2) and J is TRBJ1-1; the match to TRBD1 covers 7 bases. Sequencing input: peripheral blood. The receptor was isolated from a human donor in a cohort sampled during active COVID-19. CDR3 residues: CASSQAGTASNTEAFF. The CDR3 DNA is TGTGCCAGCAGCCAAGCTGGGACAGCTTCGAACACTGAAGCTTTCTTT.